This section outlines one TCR beta chain sequence together with its context. This record belongs to a study of human T cells and chemical hapten exposure. Overall study: Chiefly female patients presented with alopecia areata, totalis or universalis.

MiXCR, applied by TCRdb to the RACE reads, yields one record per CDR3 protein. The data show 330,000 or so distinct CDR3 sequences, about 6% seen once. Time point here: patch test 2, 6 weeks after DPC sensitization. The treatment is: therapeutic diphenylcyclopropenone sensitization with weekly scalp DPC. J gave up 4 bases and V 5 bases, and 5 bases lay outside the gene matches. The CDR3 sequence is 15 residues long. This chain connects TRBV12-3 or TRBV12-4 to TRBJ2-3, with 11 positions matching TRBD2. This receptor was obtained from a woman between 18 and 30 years old with alopecia areata. Some clones in this sample may be carry-over from other donors' samples. The sequencing used whole blood, collected in connection with sensitization to the hapten diphenylcyclopropenone (DPC). The CDR3 reads CASSNSGGAADTQYF. CDR3 nucleotides: TGTGCCAGCAGTAATAGCGGGGGGGCCGCAGATACGCAGTATTTT.